This TCR beta chain was profiled in a study of T cell repertoires in cytomegalovirus infection. Study information: Matching HLA type and CMV infection were both indicated by public TCR beta signatures. Whole-study results and caveats: Ex vivo, HLA-C-restricted CMV-specific TCR beta clonotypes prevailed over the rest of the response.

With respect to this clonotype: As yet, its antigen is unknown. It is likely a read error, because the conserved phenylalanine at the end of the CDR3 is missing.

V lost 5 bases to trimming and J lost 3 bases; unmatched junction nucleotides: 5. This CDR3 comprises 14 residues. CDR1 and CDR2 (germline): SGHVS, FNYEAQ. TCRdb reanalysed the reads using MiXCR and keeps one entry per CDR3 protein. Of about 440,000 distinct CDR3 sequences listed, roughly 31% are singletons. The chain uses TRBV7-6 and TRBJ2-7; 9 nucleotides match TRBD1. This TCR was recovered from a human donor in good health (CMV status not recorded). Some clones in this sample may be carry-over from other donors' samples. Sequencing input: PBMCs. In DNA, the CDR3 is TGTGCCAGCAGCCTCACGGACAGGGGCTACGAGCAGTACTTA. As protein: CASSLTDRGYEQYL.